This T cell receptor (beta chain) was captured by sequencing in a study of spatial heterogeneity in lung cancer. Study-wide points: Ubiquitous expanded tumor TCRs showed up in blood more at resection than follow-up.

The time point was: sample taken at primary tumor resection. The study sequenced unsorted whole RNA from tumor, nontumor lung or frozen PBMC. There are 15 residues in the CDR3. Germline V gene lookup returns CDR1 ENHRY and CDR2 SYGVKD. The ends were cut back, 0 bases at V and 6 bases at J, with 15 bases in the middle. TCRdb reprocessed the 5' RACE reads via MiXCR and lists one record per CDR3 protein. The repertoire holds about 920 distinct CDR3 sequences, with around 13% as singletons. A few counts support this clonotype. The target antigen is unknown. Since it is a stray read in a library aimed at alpha chains, this beta chain has a size that is not meaningful.

This TCR was recovered from a male donor with early-stage non-small cell lung cancer. The chain has TRBV10-3 and TRBJ2-7, with D perhaps matching TRBD1 (6 bases). The starting material was PBMCs, obtained at surgery. The CDR3 sequence is CAISESTGASSEQYF. In nucleotides, the CDR3 is TGTGCCATCAGTGAGTCGACAGGCGCCTCGTCCGAGCAGTACTTC.